The entry below gives a single T cell receptor beta chain sequence along with its context. Its antigen is as yet unknown. Added by template switching were UMIs that each held a 6-nucleotide sample barcode. TCRdb reworked the 5' RACE reads into one entry per CDR3 protein, no DNA. This sample's clone table lists about 140,000 distinct CDR3 sequences. The data belong to a study of monozygotic twins with inflammatory bowel disease. The CDR3 is 15 residues long. Germline-derived CDR1 and CDR2 are MDHEN and SYDVKM. Findings of the study overall: The analysis yielded no support for one strong signal or clonotype associated with IBD. Against healthy co-twins, IBD patients had lower TCRbeta diversity (measured by inverse Simpson).

Sequencing was carried out using blood. This rearrangement joins TRBV28 to TRBJ2-1; TCRdb selects TRBD2, and the lack of DNA leaves this call unchecked. This sequence was found in a human donor with ulcerative colitis or Crohn's disease, or a healthy co-twin of an affected twin (not recorded which). The CDR3 reads CASSQTSGVYNEQFF.